Shown below are 11 T cell receptor beta chains from a single sample sequenced in a study of T cell repertoires in cytomegalovirus infection. From the reads, TCRdb called clonotypes with MiXCR, one entry per CDR3 protein. The sample holds approximately 260,000 distinct CDR3 sequences, approximately 22% seen once. Which antigens these TCRs recognize remains unknown. The sample consisted of cultured PBMCs, taken from culture after CMV antigen stimulation. All receptors derive from a human donor in good health (CMV status not recorded). Some clones in this sample may be carry-over from other donors' samples.

This sequence joins TRBV19 and TRBJ2-7; D is ambiguous. This CDR3 contains 12 residues. V was cut by 1 base and J by 3 bases, with 4 bases left in between. The germline V gene encodes CDR1 LNHDA and CDR2 SQIVND (reference sequence). Here the CDR3 reads CASSIVGYEQYF. The CDR3 nucleotides are TGTGCCAGTAGTATAGTGGGCTACGAGCAGTACTTC.

This rearrangement joins TRBV7-9 to TRBJ2-5; D is unclear. Germline CDR1 is SEHNR and CDR2 is FQNEAQ (reference sequence). V was pared by 5 bases and J by 4 bases, with 29 bases between. This CDR3 contains 19 residues. This chain's CDR3 is CASSLRTLGRQGIGETQYF. The CDR3 bases are TGTGCCAGCAGCCTTAGGACCCTCGGGCGACAAGGGATCGGAGAGACCCAGTACTTC.

This clonotype was seen a handful of times. The chain combines TRBV7-3 with TRBJ2-1, with TRBD1 matching over 8 bases. Germline CDR1 SGHTA, CDR2 FQGTGA. The CDR3 loop spans 15 amino acids. Losses at the gene ends were 2 bases for V and 4 bases for J; bases not matched to a gene: 4. CDR3 nucleotide sequence: TGTGCCAGCAGCTTATGGGACAGGCGTTACAATGAGCAGTTCTTC. Its protein product is CASSLWDRRYNEQFF.

V usage is TRBV5-6 and J usage is TRBJ2-5; 10 bases are a match to TRBD1. The CDR3 loop spans 14 amino acids. J lost 7 bases, V lost 0 bases, and 3 bases had no gene match. Per germline, CDR1 SGHDT and CDR2 YYEEEE. CDR3 protein: CASSLAGTGATQYF. The DNA for the CDR3 is TGTGCCAGCAGCTTGGCTGGGACAGGGGCGACCCAGTACTTC.

This chain uses TRBV24-1 with TRBJ2-1; TRBD2 aligns across 8 bases. CDR3 size: 16 residues. Losses at the gene ends were 5 bases for V and 0 bases for J; bases not matched to a gene: 5. The germline V gene encodes CDR1 KGHDR and CDR2 SFDVKD. The CDR3 DNA follows: TGTGCCACCAGTGGGGGTAGCGGGACCTCCTACAATGAGCAGTTCTTC. Translation: CATSGGSGTSYNEQFF.

A few counts support this clonotype. The chain uses TRBV4-3 and TRBJ2-1; D ambiguous. The ends were cut back, 0 bases at V and 0 bases at J, with 9 bases in the middle. The CDR3 has 16 residues. Germline V lookup: CDR1 LGHNA, CDR2 YSLEER. As DNA, the CDR3 is TGCGCCAGCAGCCAAGATCTAACGGTCTCCTACAATGAGCAGTTCTTC. Protein product: CASSQDLTVSYNEQFF.

The chain couples TRBV5-6 to TRBJ2-7; TRBD2 is a possible D gene (5 bases). This CDR3 spans 14 amino acids. CDR1 is SGHDT and CDR2 is YYEEEE in the germline V gene. V shed 2 bases and J shed 6 bases, with 15 bases lying between them. Here the CDR3 DNA reads TGTGCCAGCAGCTTTGGACGGGATTGGGTCGAGCAGTACGTC. It codes for CASSFGRDWVEQYV.

There are many counts of this clonotype. CDR3 sequence reads: CASSLEGTFTDTQYF. The CDR3 DNA reads as TGTGCCAGCAGCTTAGAGGGAACCTTCACAGATACGCAGTATTTT. The V gene is TRBV7-9, the J gene TRBJ2-3; D call uncertain. The CDR3 length is 15 residues. Trimming removed 1 base from V and 2 bases from J, with 10 bases in between. Germline CDR1 is SEHNR and CDR2 is FQNEAQ (reference sequence).

This clonotype was found many times. The chain recombines TRBV28 with TRBJ1-4, with a tentative D call TRBD1 (6 bases). V was shortened by 6 bases and J by 4 bases, with 12 bases between the two germline ends. The CDR3 sequence is 14 residues long. Germline V gene lookup returns CDR1 MDHEN and CDR2 SYDVKM. CDR3 region: CASSSGQINEKLFF. In DNA form, the CDR3 reads TGTGCCAGCAGCTCGGGACAAATTAATGAAAAACTGTTTTTT. The entire variable domain, with the rest obtained from reference TRBV28 and TRBJ1-4, is as follows: DVKVTQSSRYLVKRTGEKVFLECVQDMDHENMFWYRQDPGLGLRLIYFSYDVKMKEKGDIPEGYSVSREKKERFSLILESASTNQTSMYLCASSSGQINEKLFFGSGTQLSVL.

A word on this clonotype: Germline is not matched at one junction end, which may reflect a read error. The rearrangement joins TRBV20-1 to TRBJ1-2; TRBD1 aligns across 8 bases. The CDR3 loop spans 15 amino acids. CDR1 is DFQATT, CDR2 SNEGSKA, per germline (reference sequence). Here the CDR3 reads CSARDRVGGQVLLFF. The CDR3 region has the DNA TGCAGTGCTAGAGACCGGGTGGGGGGACAGGTCCTACTGTTCTTC.

This clonotype was counted ten times or more. V is TRBV7-2 and J is TRBJ2-1, with 9 positions matching TRBD2. J lost 6 bases, V lost 0 bases, and 9 bases had no gene match. Per germline, CDR1 SGHTA and CDR2 FQGNSA. This CDR3 contains 17 residues. Here the CDR3 DNA reads TGTGCCAGCAGCTTAGCGGCGTCAGGACTAGCGAGCAATGAGCAGTTCTTC. It specifies CASSLAASGLASNEQFF.